Sequencing of this T cell receptor (beta chain) was carried out in a study of graft-versus-host responses after intestinal transplantation. Study findings and constraints: Some patients had graft-donor T cell macrochimerism. In their allografts, the ratios of graft-versus-host to host-versus-graft T cell clones were high. The recipient marrow held GvH clones, and some of them showed up first in ileum or blood.

Concerning this clone: Antigen unknown.

Processed graft tissue released its intraepithelial and lamina propria lymphocytes. Trimming took off 5 bases at V and 0 bases at J, with 15 bases between the two ends. This CDR3 is built from 16 residues. CDR1 is KGHSH, CDR2 LQKENI, per germline. Produced via immunoSEQ multiplex PCR; TCRdb's table is partial and in-frame only. The table lists some 8,200 clones, roughly 80% of them singletons. The receptor comes from a human patient who received an intestinal transplant, so some T cells may come from the graft donor. The chain employs TRBV18 and TRBJ2-3; D is possibly TRBD2 (6 bases). Here the sequenced sample was ileum tissue, taken approximately 220 days after intestinal transplant. The CDR3 DNA follows: TGTGCCAGCTCAGAAGGGACTCAGGCTAGCACAGATACGCAGTATTTT. It encodes CASSEGTQASTDTQYF.